Given below is one T cell receptor beta chain in context. Its matching antigen is unknown. The data originate from a study of T cell responses to AZD1222 COVID-19 vaccine. Whole-study results and caveats: Clonal diversity may have been underestimated in mostly white British donors. CD4 TCRs linked to vaccination spanned spike, dominating at 160-218 and 743-854. It was only a handful of AZD1222 recipients who were seropositive at baseline. Spike-specific TCR breadth and depth rose after two AZD1222 doses.

This CDR3 comprises 16 residues. CDR1 is MNHEY and CDR2 is SVGEGT in the germline V gene. V lost 4 bases and J lost 0, with 13 bases in between. Some clones are missing from TCRdb's copy, which holds only in-frame ones; the method was immunoSEQ multiplex PCR. This table has over 100,000 clones, 88% appearing once. The sample was peripheral blood, taken on day 0 of MenACWY control vaccination. The genes are TRBV6-2 or TRBV6-3 and TRBJ1-3, with D uncertain. The receptor was derived from an adult in good health. CDR3 nucleotides: TGTGCCAGCAGTTCCCTCCAGAAACCCTCTGGAAACACCATATATTTT. It yields the protein CASSSLQKPSGNTIYF.